The sequence of this T cell receptor (beta chain) was determined in a study of glioma-infiltrating T cells. Findings and limits, study-wide: Tissue and blood shared very few CDR3 sequences.

This clonotype was observed at least ten times. What it recognizes is unknown. The junction had 9 bases not matched to a gene; V was cut back by 0 bases and J by 5 bases. Germline CDR1 reads LGHNA; CDR2 reads YSLEER. The CDR3 has 16 amino acids. The iRepertoire nested amplicon-rescue multiplex PCR amplified TCR alpha and beta CDR3s from RNA. Input was roughly 100-450 ng of tissue mRNA or PBMC total RNA. TCRdb re-called the multiplex PCR reads with MiXCR, one entry per CDR3 protein. Found here are approximately 110,000 distinct CDR3 sequences, roughly 24% of them singletons; the top ten hold over 12%. Sequencing used glioma tissue, nonneoplastic brain tissue, or PBMCs (not recorded which). The sequence derives from a human donor with low-grade glioma or glioblastoma, undergoing nonglioma brain surgery, or in good health (not recorded which). The V call is TRBV4-3, the J call TRBJ2-7, with 8 nucleotides matching TRBD1. DNA for the CDR3: TGCGCCAGCAGCCAAGATGGGCAGGGGGCCGGTGACGAGCAGTACTTC. Amino acids: CASSQDGQGAGDEQYF.